A selection of T cell receptor beta chains follows, all from one sample in a study of neurological immune-mediated disorders. TCRdb re-derived calls from the 5' RACE reads in MiXCR, one entry per CDR3 protein. The data contain 35,000 to 45,000 distinct CDR3 sequences, nearly 7.5% of them singletons. The sample consisted of PBMCs. The receptors were gathered from a woman between 35 and 50 years old in good health. Both conserved end residues are part of each CDR3. A D gene is named only where the DNA matches it firmly. Only part of the rows carry a size: once, few, many, or a class if the clone is expanded.

>TRBV27|TRBJ2-1|many|NA
CASSLGGFGYNEQFF
TGTGCCAGCAGTTTGGGGGGATTTGGGTACAATGAGCAGTTCTTC
>TRBV20-1|TRBJ1-3|many|NA
CSARGQGPSGNTIYF
TGCAGTGCTAGAGGGCAGGGCCCCTCTGGAAACACCATATATTTT
>TRBV20-1|TRBJ1-5|many|NA
CSARVPGDYSNQPQHF
TGCAGTGCTAGAGTACCAGGAGATTATAGCAATCAGCCCCAGCATTTT
>TRBV12-3/TRBV12-4|TRBJ2-5|many|NA
CASSPRGAETQYF
TGTGCCAGCAGCCCCAGGGGGGCAGAGACCCAGTACTTC
>TRBV7-6|TRBJ1-3|many|NA
CASSLSKGRGGNTIYF
TGTGCCAGCAGCTTATCAAAGGGGCGCGGTGGAAACACCATATATTTT
>TRBV5-1|TRBJ2-5|many|TRBD1
CASSGTEETQYF
TGCGCCAGCTCCGGGACAGAAGAGACCCAGTACTTC
>TRBV5-1|TRBJ2-7|many|NA
CASSLSLQRMTYEQYF
TGCGCCAGCAGCTTGAGCTTACAACGGATGACCTACGAGCAGTACTTC
>TRBV10-3|TRBJ1-1|many|NA
CAISLGTENTEAFF
TGTGCCATCAGTCTCGGGACGGAGAACACTGAAGCTTTCTTT
>TRBV5-1|TRBJ2-2|few|NA
CASSLGGTAGELFF
TGCGCCAGCAGCTTGGGAGGGACGGCCGGGGAGCTGTTTTTT
>TRBV12-3/TRBV12-4|TRBJ1-1|NA|TRBD1
CASSLDRGTEAFF
TGTGCCAGCAGCTTGGACAGGGGAACTGAAGCTTTCTTT
>TRBV5-5|TRBJ1-6|medium-sized|TRBD1
CASDRGGTGDNSPLHF
TGTGCCAGCGACCGAGGAGGGACAGGGGATAATTCACCCCTCCACTTT
>TRBV12-3/TRBV12-4|TRBJ1-3|many|NA
CASSFSAIHSGNTIYF
TGTGCCAGCAGTTTCTCCGCCATCCACTCTGGAAACACCATATATTTT
>TRBV20-1|TRBJ1-3|many|NA
CSARDPGRPGNTIYF
TGCAGTGCTAGAGATCCAGGGCGGCCTGGAAACACCATATATTTT
>TRBV9|TRBJ1-1|many|NA
CASSSGGNTEAFF
TGTGCCAGCAGCTCTGGGGGGAACACTGAAGCTTTCTTT
>TRBV3-1|TRBJ2-1|NA|TRBD2
CASIPPPRLAGDNDQFF
TGTGCCAGCATCCCCCCCCCGAGGCTAGCGGGGGACAATGATCAGTTCTTC
>TRBV20-1|TRBJ1-5|many|NA
CSARDLFGQPQHF
TGCAGTGCTAGAGATTTATTTGGTCAGCCCCAGCATTTT
>TRBV6-1|TRBJ2-7|many|TRBD2
CASRSSGRTYEQYF
TGTGCCAGCAGGTCTAGCGGGAGGACGTACGAGCAGTACTTC
>TRBV7-2|TRBJ2-7|many|TRBD2
CASSYGRAYEQYF
TGTGCCAGCAGCTACGGGAGGGCCTACGAGCAGTACTTC
>TRBV27|TRBJ2-1|many|NA
CASSLAHREVNNEQFF
TGTGCCAGCAGTTTAGCCCACAGGGAGGTAAACAATGAGCAGTTCTTC
>TRBV3-1|TRBJ1-1|many|TRBD1
CASSGTGGEAFF
TGTGCCAGCAGCGGGACAGGAGGTGAAGCTTTCTTT
>TRBV7-2|TRBJ2-3|many|TRBD1
CASSLAGQGTDTQYF
TGTGCCAGCAGCTTAGCGGGACAGGGTACAGATACGCAGTATTTT
>TRBV21-1|TRBJ2-7|many|NA
CASSEALRDSLSYEQYF
TGTGCCAGCAGCGAAGCTCTCCGGGACAGCTTGTCCTACGAGCAGTACTTC
>TRBV18|TRBJ1-2|few|NA
CASSPGSDYGYTF
TGTGCCAGCTCACCCGGGAGTGACTATGGCTACACCTTC
>TRBV3-1|TRBJ1-3|many|NA
CASSQDRLSGNTIYF
TGTGCCAGCAGCCAAGACCGCCTCTCTGGAAACACCATATATTTT
>TRBV4-1|TRBJ2-3|many|NA
CASSQVQVPKTDTQYF
TGCGCCAGCAGCCAAGTTCAGGTCCCCAAGACAGATACGCAGTATTTT
>TRBV6-4|TRBJ2-7|NA|NA
CAGSDSGVGAYDQYF
TGTGCCGGCAGTGACTCCGGGGTAGGGGCCTACGATCAGTACTTC
>TRBV5-1|TRBJ2-1|many|TRBD2
CASSPGLAGVHEQFF
TGCGCCAGCAGCCCGGGACTAGCGGGAGTCCATGAGCAGTTCTTC
>TRBV5-1|TRBJ2-3|many|NA
CASSGTSTDTQYF
TGCGCCAGCAGCGGAACTAGCACAGATACGCAGTATTTT
>TRBV5-1|TRBJ2-1|NA|TRBD2
CASRLEGGRANEQFF
TGCGCCAGCAGATTAGAAGGCGGGAGGGCCAATGAGCAGTTCTTC
>TRBV7-8|TRBJ2-2|many|NA
CASSLAENTGELFF
TGTGCCAGCAGCTTGGCAGAGAACACCGGGGAGCTGTTTTTT
>TRBV3-1|TRBJ2-3|many|TRBD2
CASSLRLAGITDTQYF
TGTGCCAGCAGCCTCAGACTAGCGGGGATCACAGATACGCAGTATTTT
>TRBV20-1|TRBJ2-2|many|NA
CSASRRSGELFF
TGCAGTGCTAGTAGGAGGTCCGGGGAGCTGTTTTTT
>TRBV20-1|TRBJ2-5|NA|TRBD2
CSASGTSVGDQETQYF
TGCAGTGCTAGCGGGACTAGCGTGGGAGACCAAGAGACCCAGTACTTC
>TRBV18|TRBJ2-3|many|TRBD1
CASSPATGGRGDTQYF
TGTGCCAGCTCACCCGCGACAGGGGGAAGAGGAGATACGCAGTATTTT
>TRBV5-1|TRBJ2-5|many|TRBD2
CASSLAGGETQYF
TGCGCCAGCAGCTTGGCGGGGGGAGAGACCCAGTACTTC
>TRBV30|TRBJ1-1|NA|NA
CAWNIRGRMTEAFF
TGTGCCTGGAATATTAGGGGCAGGATGACTGAAGCTTTCTTT
>TRBV20-1|TRBJ1-2|many|NA
CSAIGFGGSVDYGYTF
TGCAGTGCTATAGGGTTCGGGGGCTCCGTCGACTATGGCTACACCTTC
>TRBV6-2/TRBV6-3|TRBJ1-2|many|NA
CASSPARQLYGYTF
TGTGCCAGCAGTCCAGCCCGACAGCTCTATGGCTACACCTTC
>TRBV6-5|TRBJ2-1|many|NA
CASSYGELPHNEQFF
TGTGCCAGCAGTTACGGGGAACTACCCCACAATGAGCAGTTCTTC
>TRBV28|TRBJ2-7|many|TRBD1
CASKRTGAYEQYF
TGTGCCAGCAAGAGGACAGGGGCCTACGAGCAGTACTTC
>TRBV6-6|TRBJ1-5|many|TRBD1
CASSYGDRVQLSNQPQHF
TGTGCCAGCAGTTACGGAGACAGGGTTCAATTGAGCAATCAGCCCCAGCATTTT
>TRBV6-5|TRBJ2-1|NA|TRBD2
CASSTQRESYNEQFF
TGTGCCAGCAGTACACAGCGGGAATCCTACAATGAGCAGTTCTTC
>TRBV5-1|TRBJ1-1|many|TRBD1
CASSMGQANTEAFF
TGCGCCAGCTCAATGGGACAGGCGAACACTGAAGCTTTCTTT
>TRBV20-1|TRBJ2-2|many|NA
CSASYRFANTGELFF
TGCAGTGCTAGCTACCGGTTCGCGAACACCGGGGAGCTGTTTTTT
>TRBV7-9|TRBJ2-7|many|NA
CASSLSTKNEQYF
TGTGCCAGCAGCTTATCCACCAAGAACGAGCAGTACTTC
>TRBV7-9|TRBJ2-1|NA|TRBD1
CASSLATGAPDNEQFF
TGTGCCAGCAGCTTAGCAACAGGGGCCCCCGACAATGAGCAGTTCTTC
>TRBV7-9|TRBJ1-1|many|TRBD1
CASSSRDRGLNTEAFF
TGTGCCAGCAGCAGCCGGGACAGGGGTTTGAACACTGAAGCTTTCTTT
>TRBV9|TRBJ2-1|few|NA
CASSVGQGLNNEQFF
TGTGCCAGCAGCGTAGGCCAGGGTCTGAACAATGAGCAGTTCTTC
>TRBV7-9|TRBJ2-1|many|TRBD2
CASSLVLAAGGNEQFF
TGTGCCAGCAGCTTAGTTCTAGCGGCTGGGGGCAATGAGCAGTTCTTC
>TRBV7-2|TRBJ2-1|many|TRBD2
CASSSRLAGLYNEQFF
TGTGCCAGCAGCTCCCGACTAGCGGGGCTCTACAATGAGCAGTTCTTC
>TRBV29-1|TRBJ2-2|many|NA
CSVTQATGELFF
TGCAGCGTGACTCAAGCCACCGGGGAGCTGTTTTTT
>TRBV12-3/TRBV12-4|TRBJ1-3|many|TRBD1
CASSPRQGRSGNTIYF
TGTGCCAGCAGTCCTCGACAGGGCCGCTCTGGAAACACCATATATTTT
>TRBV29-1|TRBJ2-7|many|NA
CSVGRDFYEQYF
TGCAGCGTTGGCAGGGATTTCTACGAGCAGTACTTC
>TRBV28|TRBJ1-5|many|NA
CASSLSGYSNQPQHF
TGTGCCAGCAGTTTATCAGGGTATAGCAATCAGCCCCAGCATTTT